The rows below give T cell receptor beta chains drawn from one sample of a study of T cell responses to AZD1222 COVID-19 vaccine. Using immunoSEQ multiplex PCR, the repertoire was profiled, and TCRdb retains in-frame clones only, with some absent. The repertoire holds some 150,000 clones, with roughly nine tenths as singletons. Sequenced material: peripheral blood, taken on day 0 of AZD1222 vaccination. The receptors shown here come from an adult in good health. The CDR3 runs from the conserved cysteine through the conserved F or W. A D gene is named only where the DNA matches it firmly. For some rows the clone size is stated as once, few or many, or as a class when expanded; others skip it.

>TRBD2|.|TRBV4-2|TRBJ2-3
TGTGCCAGCAGCTGGACTAGTTCGGATACGCAGTATTTT
CASSWTSSDTQYF
>TRBD1|.|TRBV5-5|TRBJ2-1
TGTGCCAGCAGCCCAGGGACAGGGTGGAATGAGCAGTTCTTC
CASSPGTGWNEQFF
>TRBD2|.|TRBV5-1|TRBJ2-7
TGCGCCAGCAGCTTGGCTTCTAGCGGGGGATACGAGCAGTACTTC
CASSLASSGGYEQYF
>.|.|TRBV4-3|TRBJ2-7
TGCGCCAGCAGCCAAGATTGGGAGGGGGAAACCTCCTACGAGCAGTACTTC
CASSQDWEGETSYEQYF
>.|.|TRBV3-1/TRBV3-2|TRBJ1-1
TGTGCCAGCAGCCAAGGATGGGTTTCGAACACTGAAGCTTTCTTT
CASSQGWVSNTEAFF
>.|.|TRBV29-1|TRBJ1-2
TGCAGCGTTACCCCTGGGGATCCCCGTGGCTACACCTTC
CSVTPGDPRGYTF
>.|.|TRBV5-1|TRBJ2-2
TGCGCCAGCAGCCCGATTTGGGATACCGGGGAGCTGTTTTTT
CASSPIWDTGELFF
>.|once|TRBV2|TRBJ2-5
TGTGCCAGCAGTGCGGTAGACCAAGAGACCCAGTACTTC
CASSAVDQETQYF
>.|.|TRBV2|TRBJ2-7
TGTGCCAGCAGCCAGATAACGTACCACGAGCAGTACTTC
CASSQITYHEQYF
>TRBD2|once|TRBV5-4|TRBJ2-2
TGTGCCAGCAGCTTAGGACTAGCGGGGTCCTACACCGGGGAGCTGTTTTTT
CASSLGLAGSYTGELFF
>TRBD1|few|TRBV28|TRBJ1-5
TGTGCCAGCAGCACCCCGGGACAGAATCAGCCCCAGCATTTT
CASSTPGQNQPQHF
>.|.|TRBV9|TRBJ2-2
TGTGCCAGCAGCTTAAGAGAGCACACCGGGGAGCTGTTTTTT
CASSLREHTGELFF
>.|.|TRBV12-3/TRBV12-4|TRBJ1-5
TGTGCCAGCACCGATTTGATCAGCCAGCCCCAGCATTTT
CASTDLISQPQHF
>.|.|TRBV28|TRBJ1-1
TGTGCCAGCAGTTTGAGGGGGGCGGCGTACACTGAAGCTTTCTTT
CASSLRGAAYTEAFF
>TRBD1|.|TRBV6-6|TRBJ1-4
TGTGCCAGCAGTCGGGACAGTGCAACTAATGAAAAACTGTTTTTT
CASSRDSATNEKLFF
>TRBD2|.|TRBV11-3|TRBJ2-1
TGTGCCAGCAGCCCGCGGGGGGCCGGGGGCCACAATGAGCAGTTCTTC
CASSPRGAGGHNEQFF
>.|.|TRBV5-1|TRBJ1-1
TGCGCCAGCAGCTCCCAGGCGGGGACTGAAGCTTTCTTT
CASSSQAGTEAFF
>.|.|TRBV6-5|TRBJ1-2
TGTGCCAGCAGACAGGGTGCCGGGGTCTATGGCTACACCTTC
CASRQGAGVYGYTF
>.|.|TRBV7-9|TRBJ2-7
TGTGCCAGCAGCTCCCCGTGGCGATACGAGCAGTACTTC
CASSSPWRYEQYF
>.|.|TRBV5-1|TRBJ2-7
TGCGCCAGCAGCGGAGGACAGCAACCTACCTACGAGCAGTACTTC
CASSGGQQPTYEQYF
>.|.|TRBV6-6|TRBJ1-2
TGTGCCAGCAGTTCGTTGGGGGGGGCGAGCTATGGCTACACCTTC
CASSSLGGASYGYTF
>.|.|TRBV9|TRBJ1-1
TGTGCCAGCAGCCCCCTGTACGGTCGGCCTGAAGCTTTCTTT
CASSPLYGRPEAFF
>.|.|TRBV6-2/TRBV6-3|TRBJ1-2
TGTGCCAGCAGTTACGGCCAACAGTCCGTCTATGGCTACACCTTC
CASSYGQQSVYGYTF
>.|.|TRBV4-2|TRBJ1-1
TGTGCCAGCAGCCAAGAAGCCCCGGAGCGTACTGAAGCTTTCTTT
CASSQEAPERTEAFF
>TRBD1|few|TRBV5-1|TRBJ1-2
TGCGCCAGCAGCTCACAAACGGGACAGTCCTATGGCTACACCTTC
CASSSQTGQSYGYTF
>.|once|TRBV5-1|TRBJ1-1
TGCGCCAGCAGCTTAAGGACAGACGGTGAAGCTTTCTTT
CASSLRTDGEAFF
>.|.|TRBV7-2|TRBJ2-5
TGTGCCAGCAGCTTAGCGCAATACACAGAGACCCAGTACTTC
CASSLAQYTETQYF
>.|.|TRBV7-3|TRBJ2-2
TGTGCCAGCAGCGTTGACACCCGGGGCACCGGGGAGCTGTTTTTT
CASSVDTRGTGELFF
>.|once|TRBV10-3|TRBJ1-2
TGTGCCATCAGTGAGCCGATTCTCTATGGCTACACCTTC
CAISEPILYGYTF
>.|.|TRBV6-2/TRBV6-3|TRBJ2-3
TGTGCCAGCAGTTACCCTGAAGATACGCAGTATTTT
CASSYPEDTQYF
>.|.|TRBV3-1/TRBV3-2|TRBJ1-4
TGTGCCAGCAGCCAAGGTAGAGGTTCTCCCACAACTAATGAAAAACTGTTTTTT
CASSQGRGSPTTNEKLFF
>.|few|TRBV3-1/TRBV3-2|TRBJ1-5
TGTGCCAGCAGCCTACGGGACACAGTTTTGGGCAATCAGCCCCAGCATTTT
CASSLRDTVLGNQPQHF
>TRBD1|.|TRBV2|TRBJ2-5
TGTGCCAGCGTCCGGGACAGACAAGAGACCCAGTACTTC
CASVRDRQETQYF
>TRBD1|.|TRBV6-5|TRBJ1-5
TGTGCCAGCAGCCACGGGACAGGAGCAAATCAGCCCCAGCATTTT
CASSHGTGANQPQHF
>.|.|TRBV7-9|TRBJ2-6
TGTGCCAGCAGCTTAGACGGGCATGGGGCCAACGTCCTGACTTTC
CASSLDGHGANVLTF
>.|.|TRBV28|TRBJ2-3
TGTGCCAGCAGGCCCGGGACTGTTAGGAACACAGATACGCAGTATTTT
CASRPGTVRNTDTQYF
>TRBD2|.|TRBV5-6|TRBJ2-5
TGTGCCAGCAGCTTTAGGGCTAGCGGACAAGAGACCCAGTACTTC
CASSFRASGQETQYF
>.|.|TRBV12-3/TRBV12-4|TRBJ2-1
TGTGCCAGCAGTTCTAGGGGGTACAATGAGCAGTTCTTC
CASSSRGYNEQFF
>TRBD2|.|TRBV28|TRBJ2-1
TGTGCCAGCATCCCAGGACTAGCGGCTTACAATGAGCAGTTCTTC
CASIPGLAAYNEQFF
>.|.|TRBV4-3|TRBJ1-3
TGCGCCAGCAGCCAAGATGTCGACAACACCATATATTTT
CASSQDVDNTIYF
>.|.|TRBV18|TRBJ1-3
TGTGCCAGCTCACCAACTACAGGGTCAAGCTCTGGAAACACCATATATTTT
CASSPTTGSSSGNTIYF
>TRBD1|.|TRBV4-3|TRBJ1-5
TGCGCCAGCAGCCGATCGGACAGGGGGAATCAGCCCCAGCATTTT
CASSRSDRGNQPQHF